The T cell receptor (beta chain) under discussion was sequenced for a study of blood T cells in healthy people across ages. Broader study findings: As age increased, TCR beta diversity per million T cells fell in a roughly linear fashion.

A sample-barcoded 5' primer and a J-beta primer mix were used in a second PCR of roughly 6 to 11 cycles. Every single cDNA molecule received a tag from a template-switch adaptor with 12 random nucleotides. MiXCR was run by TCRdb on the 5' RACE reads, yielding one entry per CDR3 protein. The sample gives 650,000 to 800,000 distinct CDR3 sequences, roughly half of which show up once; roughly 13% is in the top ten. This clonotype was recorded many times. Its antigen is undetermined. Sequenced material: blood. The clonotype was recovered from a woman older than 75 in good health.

CDR3 residues: CASSPGQDGDTQYF. The CDR3 DNA reads as TGTGCCAGCAGCCCTGGACAGGATGGAGATACGCAGTATTTT. This chain joins TRBV7-9 and TRBJ2-3; TRBD1 matches 7 bases. This CDR3 contains 14 residues. The junction had 7 bases not matched to a gene; V was cut back by 5 bases and J by 5 bases. The germline V gene encodes CDR1 SEHNR and CDR2 FQNEAQ (reference sequence).